Reported below is one TCR beta chain. In germline, CDR1 is SGHTA, CDR2 FQGNSA. CDR3 length: 14 residues. Trimming removed 5 bases at V and 7 bases at J, with 15 bases between. The data originate from a study of blood T cell repertoires in COVID-19. The data were produced by immunoSEQ multiplex PCR, yet TCRdb's version contains in-frame clones alone and is incomplete. The table includes roughly 150,000 clones, roughly four fifths detected once. The V gene is TRBV7-2, the J gene TRBJ2-4; perhaps TRBD2 as D (6 bases). This TCR came from a human donor with acute or convalescent COVID-19. The donor label of this sample is uncertain. The sequencing sample was made of peripheral blood. The CDR3 nucleotides are TGTGCCAGCAGCCCTCCGGGGAGGAGGAACATTCAGTACTTC. It encodes CASSPPGRRNIQYF.